This T cell receptor (beta chain) was retrieved from a study of blood T cell repertoires in COVID-19. In the original processing: Amplified reference gene primers provided the basis for estimating nucleated cell counts. The table came from immunoSEQ multiplex PCR; TCRdb's copy has only in-frame clones and leaves some out. V, J and clone size reflect that table, while D and trimming were determined from the DNA. The top ten clones hold 2% to 2.5% of a sample with 380,000 or so clones, roughly 87% of them seen once. Germline CDR1 is SGHAT and CDR2 is FQNNGV. Trimming shortened V by 8 bases and J by 4 bases, and 15 bases separated the two germline ends. This CDR3 has 13 amino acids. This clone has only a few counts.

The chain carries TRBV11-2 and TRBJ2-7; D is perhaps TRBD1 (5 bases). The clonotype was recovered from a woman in her thirties or forties with acute COVID-19. Input material: PBMCs or T cells enriched from blood (not recorded which). CDR3 in amino acids: CASFHTGTYEQYF. CDR3 in DNA: TGTGCCAGCTTCCATACAGGTACTTACGAGCAGTACTTC.